This passage covers 4 T cell receptor beta chains from one sample sequenced in a study of Ad26.COV2.S vaccination and SARS-CoV-2 variants. Sequencing used immunoSEQ multiplex PCR; TCRdb keeps in-frame clones, though not all of them. The repertoire includes some 250,000 clones, around 87% of them detected once, and approximately 12% sits in the top ten. As for treatment: roughly 20 received Ad26.COV2.S at low or high dose, single or two shots; about 5 received placebo; per-sample allocation not given. Sampling occurred on day 63 after the first vaccine or placebo injection. Source: peripheral blood, taken in a trial of Ad26.COV2.S vaccine versus placebo. All receptors come from a person aged 18-65 years who received the Ad26.COV2.S COVID-19 vaccine or a placebo.

The chain combines TRBV19 with TRBJ2-2; D is undetermined. V was trimmed by 6 bases and J by 0 bases, leaving 8 bases between them. The CDR3 sequence is 14 residues long. Germline V CDR1 and CDR2: LNHDA, SQIVND (reference sequence). The CDR3 DNA follows: TGTGCCAGTAGCAGGTCATCGAACACCGGGGAGCTGTTTTTT. It is translated as CASSRSSNTGELFF. The entire variable domain, with the rest obtained from reference TRBV19 and TRBJ2-2, is as follows: DGGITQSPKYLFRKEGQNVTLSCEQNLNHDAMYWYRQDPGQGLRLIYYSQIVNDFQKGDIAEGYSVSREKKESFPLTVTSAQKNPTAFYLCASSRSSNTGELFFGEGSRLTVL.

This chain connects TRBV5-6 to TRBJ1-2; possibly TRBD1 for D (6 bases). The ends were cut back, 4 bases at V and 3 bases at J, with 16 bases in the middle. CDR3 size: 15 residues. Germline CDR1 and CDR2: SGHDT and YYEEEE. The CDR3 region has the DNA TGTGCCAGCAGCCCCTCGGGGGGCAGCGACTATGGCTACACCTTC. It yields the protein CASSPSGGSDYGYTF.

The J gene is TRBJ2-7, the V gene TRBV28; D perhaps matches TRBD2 (5 bases). This CDR3 is 14 amino acids long. Per the germline V gene, CDR1 is MDHEN and CDR2 is SYDVKM. The ends were cut back, 1 base at V and 2 bases at J, with 9 bases in the middle. The CDR3 is CASSLFGVAYEQYF. Written as DNA, the CDR3 is TGTGCCAGCAGTTTATTCGGGGTCGCCTACGAGCAGTACTTC.

The CDR3 coding sequence is TGTGCCAGCAGCCGACTGGACAGCTCTAATGAAAAACTGTTTTTT. Translating gives CASSRLDSSNEKLFF. The chain couples TRBV3-1 (or the pseudogene TRBV3-2) to TRBJ1-4; possibly TRBD1 for D (6 bases). There are 15 residues in the CDR3. The germline V and J ends were trimmed by 4 bases and 3 bases, with 12 bases remaining between them. Germline CDR1 is LGHDT and CDR2 is YNNKEL (reference sequence).